A single sample gave rise to the 13 T cell receptor beta chains below, sequenced in a study of blood T cell repertoires in COVID-19. TCRdb's table, derived via immunoSEQ multiplex PCR, lists solely in-frame clones and lacks some. The repertoire holds roughly 190,000 clones, with 80% to 90% as singletons. Sequenced sample: PBMCs or T cells enriched from blood (not recorded which). The receptors come from a man aged 40-49 years who had recovered from COVID-19.

The rearrangement links TRBV6-2 or TRBV6-3 to TRBJ1-2; 8 bases are a match to TRBD1. V lost 5 bases and J lost 1; bases outside the gene matches: 6. This CDR3 is 15 amino acids long. The germline CDR1 and CDR2 sequences are MNHEY and SVGEGT. The CDR3 is CASSLTGGYNYGYTF. CDR3 DNA sequence: TGTGCCAGCAGTCTAACAGGGGGATATAACTATGGCTACACCTTC.

This sequence joins TRBV28 and TRBJ2-7, with D possibly being TRBD1 (5 bases). CDR1 and CDR2 (germline): MDHEN, SYDVKM. The CDR3 totals 16 residues. Deletions cut 5 bases from V and 3 bases from J, with 20 bases between. The CDR3 spells CASSADHGAQGYEQYF. CDR3 coding DNA: TGTGCCAGCAGTGCCGACCATGGGGCCCAGGGCTACGAGCAGTACTTC.

The chain couples TRBV30 to TRBJ2-1; D remains ambiguous. CDR1 and CDR2 (germline): GTSNPN, SVGIG (reference sequence). There are 10 residues in the CDR3. Trimming removed 2 bases at V and 7 bases at J, with 3 bases between. The CDR3 sequence is CAWSQNEQFF. The DNA for the CDR3 is TGTGCCTGGAGTCAGAATGAGCAGTTCTTC.

The genes are TRBV19 and TRBJ1-5; TRBD1 agrees at 7 bases. J gave up 3 bases and V 6 bases, and 2 bases lay outside the gene matches. The CDR3 totals 13 residues. Germline CDR1 reads LNHDA; CDR2 reads SQIVND (reference sequence). CDR3 nucleotides: TGTGCCAGTAGGGGACAGTCCAATCAGCCCCAGCATTTT. It codes for CASRGQSNQPQHF.

CDR3 region: CASSLDRSHTEAFF. The DNA of the CDR3 is TGTGCCAGCAGTTTGGACAGATCTCACACTGAAGCTTTCTTT. J is TRBJ1-1 and V is TRBV27; tentative D call: TRBD1 (6 bases). The CDR3 covers 14 residues. The germline gives CDR1 MNHEY, CDR2 SMNVEV (reference sequence). The V end was cut by 3 bases, the J end by 3 bases, with 11 bases between.

The V call is TRBV3-1 (or the pseudogene TRBV3-2), the J call TRBJ2-1; 9 nucleotides align to TRBD2. This CDR3 contains 15 residues. The ends lost 2 bases at V and 3 bases at J; junction bases unmatched: 2. Germline V gives CDR1 LGHDT, CDR2 YNNKEL (reference sequence). The CDR3 loop reads CASSQKREVYNEQFF. Written as DNA, the CDR3 is TGTGCCAGCAGCCAAAAGCGGGAGGTCTACAATGAGCAGTTCTTC.

This chain joins TRBV19 and TRBJ2-1; TRBD1 agrees at 8 bases. The V segment lost 3 bases and the J segment 10 bases; nucleotides outside the gene matches: 8. Per the germline V gene, CDR1 is LNHDA and CDR2 is SQIVND (reference sequence). This CDR3 contains 14 residues. The DNA of the CDR3 is TGTGCCAGTAGTATGGGTTCCAGGGGGCGAGAGCAGTTCTTC. Translated, it gives CASSMGSRGREQFF.

The CDR3 coding sequence is TGTGCCTGGAGCTTCCGTAGTACTAATCAGCCCCAGCATTTT. Translated, it gives CAWSFRSTNQPQHF. The chain recombines TRBV30 with TRBJ1-5, with D uncertain. V dropped 3 bases and J dropped 4 bases, with 13 bases sitting between them. This CDR3 has 14 residues. Germline-derived CDR1 and CDR2 are GTSNPN and SVGIG (reference sequence). Drawing the rest from reference TRBV30 and TRBJ1-5, the complete variable domain is SQTIHQWPATLVQPVGSPLSLECTVEGTSNPNLYWYRQAAGRGLQLLFYSVGIGQISSEVPQNLSASRPQDRQFILSSKKLLLSDSGFYLCAWSFRSTNQPQHFGDGTRLSIL.

The chain couples TRBV6-2 or TRBV6-3 to TRBJ2-7, with 9 bases aligning to TRBD1. The CDR3 spans 17 residues. V shed 2 bases, J shed 2 bases, and the junction held 10 bases outside the gene matches. The germline V gene encodes CDR1 MNHEY and CDR2 SVGEGT. CDR3 sequence reads: CASSYISFRTGAYEQYF. DNA of the CDR3: TGTGCCAGCAGTTACATTTCGTTTCGGACAGGGGCCTACGAGCAGTACTTC.

The rearrangement uses TRBV7-3 and TRBJ1-2, with 7 bases matching TRBD1. Germline-derived CDR1 and CDR2 are SGHTA and FQGTGA. The CDR3 spans 14 residues. The ends lost 5 bases at V and 8 bases at J; junction bases unmatched: 11. Here the CDR3 reads CASSPRDRGSGYTF. CDR3 in DNA: TGTGCCAGCAGCCCCCGGGACAGAGGATCCGGCTACACCTTC.

The V and J genes are TRBV2 and TRBJ1-5; 8 bases agree with TRBD1. The germline CDR1 and CDR2 sequences are SNHLY and FYNNEI. The trim removed 8 bases at V and 6 bases at J, leaving 9 bases unmatched. CDR3 size: 14 residues. The CDR3 loop is CASQGQGEVQPQHF. The DNA of the CDR3 is TGTGCCAGCCAAGGACAGGGAGAGGTTCAGCCCCAGCATTTT.

The table lists this clone with a few counts. One end of the junction is discordant with germline, which a read error may explain. The rearrangement uses TRBV9 and TRBJ1-4; 7 nucleotides line up with TRBD1. Germline lookup yields CDR1 SGDLS and CDR2 YYNGEE. CDR3 length equals 13 residues. As DNA, the CDR3 is TGTGCCAGCAGCCCCGCGCTAGGAGGGGGCCTTTTGTTT. It yields the protein CASSPALGGGLLF.

This chain uses TRBV10-3 with TRBJ2-3, with D tentatively TRBD1 (6 bases). Trimming stripped 9 bases from V and 2 bases from J, with 12 bases between. The CDR3 extends over 13 amino acids. The V gene's germline CDR1 is ENHRY and CDR2 SYGVKD. CDR3 region: CAMSNRDTDTQYF. The CDR3 region has the DNA TGTGCCATGTCGAACAGGGACACAGATACGCAGTATTTT.